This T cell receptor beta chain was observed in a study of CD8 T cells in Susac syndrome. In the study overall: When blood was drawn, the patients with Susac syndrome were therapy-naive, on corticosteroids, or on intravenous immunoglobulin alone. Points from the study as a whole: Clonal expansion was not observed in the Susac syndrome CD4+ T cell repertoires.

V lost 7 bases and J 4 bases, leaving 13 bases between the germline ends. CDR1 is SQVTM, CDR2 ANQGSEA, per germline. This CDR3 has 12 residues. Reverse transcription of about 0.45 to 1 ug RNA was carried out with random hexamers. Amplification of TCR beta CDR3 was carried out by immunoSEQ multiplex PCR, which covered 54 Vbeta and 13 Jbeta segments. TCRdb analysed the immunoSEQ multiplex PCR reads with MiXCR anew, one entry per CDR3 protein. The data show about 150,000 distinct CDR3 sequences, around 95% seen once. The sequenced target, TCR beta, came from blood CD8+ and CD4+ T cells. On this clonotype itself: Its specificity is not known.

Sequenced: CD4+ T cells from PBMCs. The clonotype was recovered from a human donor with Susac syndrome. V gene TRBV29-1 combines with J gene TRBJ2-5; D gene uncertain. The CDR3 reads CSGRSAAETQYF. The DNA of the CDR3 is TGCAGCGGCCGAAGTGCAGCAGAGACCCAGTACTTC.